What follows describes a single TCR beta chain. The data were taken from a study of T cell changes during pregnancy in multiple sclerosis. The protocol was immunoSEQ multiplex PCR, while the TCRdb copy is restricted to in-frame clones and leaves out a portion. The data contain 40,000 or so clones, more than 70% of them singletons. Germline V CDR1 and CDR2: PRHDT, FYEKMQ (reference sequence). CDR3 size: 17 residues. J gave up 3 bases and V 5 bases, and 12 bases lay outside the gene matches. This rearrangement joins TRBV13 to TRBJ2-3, with 9 positions matching TRBD1. The receptor was derived from a female donor with multiple sclerosis, enrolled in a pregnancy study. The sample in question was CD8+ T cells from peripheral blood mononuclear cells, obtained in the third trimester of pregnancy. For the CDR3, the DNA is TGTGCCAGCAGCCCGAAACAGGGGGCCCGAACAACAGATACGCAGTATTTT. It specifies CASSPKQGARTTDTQYF.